This entry is about one T cell receptor beta chain. Its specificity is unknown. This entry belongs to a study of shared clonotypes between healthy human individuals. Study findings and constraints: About 4.5% of naive CD4 clonotypes were common to several donors. Deeper or shallower sequencing was expected to change how clonotypes are shared among donors.

The V gene's germline CDR1 is ENHRY and CDR2 SYGVKD. V dropped 6 bases and J dropped 7; count of bases not matched to a gene: 10. This CDR3 is 15 amino acids long. The method was immunoSEQ multiplex PCR; TCRdb's version includes in-frame clones alone and lacks a portion of them. The table lists roughly 2.6 million clones, around nine tenths of them singletons. All participating donors were Caucasian adults from Nashville, Tennessee. The sample consisted of naive CD4+ T cells sorted from blood. The sample's subset: CD45RA+ positively selected. This chain links TRBV10-3 with TRBJ2-1, with TRBD1 matching 9 bases. The TCR was taken from a man between 18 and 29 years old in good health. Here the CDR3 DNA reads TGTGCCATCAGCGATTATGGACAGGGGAGGAATGAGCAGTTCTTC. Residues: CAISDYGQGRNEQFF.